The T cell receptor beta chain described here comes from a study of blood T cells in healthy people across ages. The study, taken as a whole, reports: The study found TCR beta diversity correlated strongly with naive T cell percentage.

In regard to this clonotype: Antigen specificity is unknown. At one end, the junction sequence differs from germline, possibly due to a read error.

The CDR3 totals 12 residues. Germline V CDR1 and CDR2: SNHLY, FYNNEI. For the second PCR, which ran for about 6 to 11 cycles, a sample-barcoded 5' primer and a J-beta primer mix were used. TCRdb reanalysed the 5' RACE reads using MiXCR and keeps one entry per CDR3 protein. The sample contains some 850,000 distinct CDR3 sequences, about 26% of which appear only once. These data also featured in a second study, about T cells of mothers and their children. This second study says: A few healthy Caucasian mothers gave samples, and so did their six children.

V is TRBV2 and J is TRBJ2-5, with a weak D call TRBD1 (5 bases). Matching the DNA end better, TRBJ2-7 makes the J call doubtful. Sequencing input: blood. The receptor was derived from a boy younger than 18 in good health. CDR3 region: CAGRTDTYEQYF. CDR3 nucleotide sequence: TGTGCCGGCAGGACGGACACCTACGAGCAGTACTTC.